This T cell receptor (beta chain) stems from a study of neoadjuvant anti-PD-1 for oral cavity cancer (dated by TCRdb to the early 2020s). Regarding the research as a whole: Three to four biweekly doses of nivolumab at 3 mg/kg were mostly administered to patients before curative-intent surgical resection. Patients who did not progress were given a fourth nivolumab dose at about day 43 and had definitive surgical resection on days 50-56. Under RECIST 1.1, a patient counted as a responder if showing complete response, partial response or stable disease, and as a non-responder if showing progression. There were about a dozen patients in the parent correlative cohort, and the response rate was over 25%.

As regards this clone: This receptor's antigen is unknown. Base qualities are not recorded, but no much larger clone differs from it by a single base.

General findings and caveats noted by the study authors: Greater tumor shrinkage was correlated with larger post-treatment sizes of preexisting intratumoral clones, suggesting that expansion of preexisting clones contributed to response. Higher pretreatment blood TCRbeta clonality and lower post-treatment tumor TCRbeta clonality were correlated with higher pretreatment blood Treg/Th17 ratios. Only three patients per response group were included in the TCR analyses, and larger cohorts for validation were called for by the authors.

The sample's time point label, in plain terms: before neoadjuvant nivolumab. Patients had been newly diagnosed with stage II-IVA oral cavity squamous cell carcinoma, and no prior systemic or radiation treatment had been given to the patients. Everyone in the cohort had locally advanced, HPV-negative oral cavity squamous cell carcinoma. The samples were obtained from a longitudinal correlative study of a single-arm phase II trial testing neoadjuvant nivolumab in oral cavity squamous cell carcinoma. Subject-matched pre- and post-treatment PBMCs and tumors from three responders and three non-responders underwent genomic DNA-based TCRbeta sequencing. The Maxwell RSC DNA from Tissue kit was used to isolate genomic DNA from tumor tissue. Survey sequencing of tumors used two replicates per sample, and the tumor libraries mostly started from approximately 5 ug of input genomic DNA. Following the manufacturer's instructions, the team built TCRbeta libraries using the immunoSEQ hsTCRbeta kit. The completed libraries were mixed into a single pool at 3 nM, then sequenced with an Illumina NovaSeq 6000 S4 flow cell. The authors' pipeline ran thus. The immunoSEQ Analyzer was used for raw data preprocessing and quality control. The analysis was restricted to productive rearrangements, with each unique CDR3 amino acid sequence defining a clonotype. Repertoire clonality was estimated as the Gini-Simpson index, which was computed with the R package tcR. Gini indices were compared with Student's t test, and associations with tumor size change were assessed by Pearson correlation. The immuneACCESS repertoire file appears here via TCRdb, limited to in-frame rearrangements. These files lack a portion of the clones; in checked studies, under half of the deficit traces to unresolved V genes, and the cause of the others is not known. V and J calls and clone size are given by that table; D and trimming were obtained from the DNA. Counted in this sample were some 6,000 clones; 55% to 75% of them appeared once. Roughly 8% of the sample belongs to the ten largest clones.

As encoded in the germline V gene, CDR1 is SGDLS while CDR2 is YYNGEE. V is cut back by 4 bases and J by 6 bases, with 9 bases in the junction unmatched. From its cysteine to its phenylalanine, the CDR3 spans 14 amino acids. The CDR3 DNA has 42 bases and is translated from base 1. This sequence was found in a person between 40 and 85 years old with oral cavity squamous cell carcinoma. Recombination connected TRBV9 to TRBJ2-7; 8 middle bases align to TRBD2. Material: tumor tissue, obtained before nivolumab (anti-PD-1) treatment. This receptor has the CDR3 CASSTGLGGFEQYF. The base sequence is TGTGCCAGCAGCACGGGACTAGGAGGGTTCGAGCAGTACTTC.